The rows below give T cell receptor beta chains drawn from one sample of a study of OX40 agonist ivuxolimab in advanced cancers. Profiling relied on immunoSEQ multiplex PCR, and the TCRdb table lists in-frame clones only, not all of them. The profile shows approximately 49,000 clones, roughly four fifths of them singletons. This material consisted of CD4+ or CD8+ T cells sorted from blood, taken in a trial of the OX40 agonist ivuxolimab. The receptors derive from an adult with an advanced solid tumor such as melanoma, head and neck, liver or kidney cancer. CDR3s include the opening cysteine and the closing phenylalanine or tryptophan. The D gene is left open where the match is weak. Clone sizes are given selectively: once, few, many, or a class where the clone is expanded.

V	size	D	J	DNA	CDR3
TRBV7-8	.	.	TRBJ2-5	TGTGCCAGCAGCCAGGAAGAGACCCAGTACTTC	CASSQEETQYF
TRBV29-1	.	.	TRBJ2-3	TGCGGCGCCGGACTAACAGATACGCAGTATTTT	CGAGLTDTQYF
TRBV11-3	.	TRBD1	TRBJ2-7	TGTGCCAGCAGCTTAGACAGGGGGGAGCAGTACTTC	CASSLDRGEQYF
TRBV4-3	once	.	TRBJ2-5	TGCGCCAGCAGCCATCTACAGGGATCGGGGCAAGAGACCCAGTACTTC	CASSHLQGSGQETQYF
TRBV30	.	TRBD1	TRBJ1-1	TGTGCCTGGAGCGGACAGGGAAAAGCTTTCTTT	CAWSGQGKAFF
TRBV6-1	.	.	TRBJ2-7	TGTGCCCTTACTGTTCCCGGCAAATCCTACGAGCAGTACTTC	CALTVPGKSYEQYF
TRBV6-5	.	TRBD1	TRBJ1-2	TGTGCCACCTCTCCAGGGGGTCGAGTAAGTGGCTACACCTTC	CATSPGGRVSGYTF
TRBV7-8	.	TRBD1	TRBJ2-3	TGTGCCAGCACCTTGGGACAGGGTTCGTGGGATACGCAGTATTTT	CASTLGQGSWDTQYF
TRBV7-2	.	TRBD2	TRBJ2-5	TGTGCCAGCAGCCCCCAGCGGGAGGGCGGGGAGACCCAGTACTTC	CASSPQREGGETQYF
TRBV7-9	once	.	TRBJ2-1	TGTGCCAACTCATGGGGCGGCCATGGGTACAATGAGCAGTTCTTC	CANSWGGHGYNEQFF
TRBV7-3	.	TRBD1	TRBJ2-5	TGTGCCAGCAGCATGGGACAGCCTGGGGAGACCCAGTACTTC	CASSMGQPGETQYF
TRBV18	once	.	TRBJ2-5	TGTGCCAGCTCCGCAAGCCCGACAGTACAAGAGACCCAGTACTTC	CASSASPTVQETQYF
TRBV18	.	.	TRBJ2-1	TGTGCCAGCTTCCGGTCGCCCCCTCAGGGGGGATTGTACAATGAGCAGTTCTTC	CASFRSPPQGGLYNEQFF
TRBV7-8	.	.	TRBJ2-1	TGTGCCAGCAGCTTAGACAGGGACAATGAGCAGTTCTTC	CASSLDRDNEQFF
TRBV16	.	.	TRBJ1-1	TGTGCCAGCAGATACTTCGGGGGGGGTGAAGCTTTCTTT	CASRYFGGGEAFF
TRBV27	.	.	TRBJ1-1	TGTGCCAGCAGTTTAAGGAGTATGAACACTGAAGCTTTCTTT	CASSLRSMNTEAFF
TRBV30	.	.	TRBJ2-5	TGTGCCTGGAGTGTTGGGGAGACCCAGTACTTC	CAWSVGETQYF
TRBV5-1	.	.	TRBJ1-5	TGCGCCAGCAGCTTGGCGGGGGGGGGTCAGCCCCAGCATTTT	CASSLAGGGQPQHF
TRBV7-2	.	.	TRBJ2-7	TGTGCCAGCAGCTCATCTGCAGCGGAGCATTACGAGCAGTACTTC	CASSSSAAEHYEQYF
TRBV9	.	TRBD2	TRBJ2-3	TGTGCCAGCACCTCAGCGGGAGTTTACGCAGATACGCAGTATTTT	CASTSAGVYADTQYF
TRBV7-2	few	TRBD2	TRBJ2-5	TGTGCCAGCAGCTCCCCCGGCGGCGGGAGCGGCCAGTACTTC	CASSSPGGGSGQYF
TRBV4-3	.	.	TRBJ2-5	TGCGCCAGCAGCCAAGATAATATCGGGCGTGAGCAGTACTTC	CASSQDNIGREQYF
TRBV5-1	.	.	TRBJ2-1	TGCGCCAGTAGCAGATACAATGAGCAGTTCTTC	CASSRYNEQFF
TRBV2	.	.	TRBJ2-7	TGTGCCAGCAACGAGAGGCCTTCGTCCTACGAGCAGTACTTC	CASNERPSSYEQYF
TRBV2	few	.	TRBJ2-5	TGTGCCAGCAGTCTCATTGAAGAGACCCAGTACTTC	CASSLIEETQYF
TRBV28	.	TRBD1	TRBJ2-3	TGTGCCAGCAGCTTCGTTGACAGGGTCACAGATACGCAGTATTTT	CASSFVDRVTDTQYF
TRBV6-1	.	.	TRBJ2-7	TGTGCCAGCATCTCAGGGGTGCAGTACGAGCAGTACTTC	CASISGVQYEQYF
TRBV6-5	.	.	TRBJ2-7	TGTGCCAGCAGTTACTTAGGGGAAAGGGGGTACGAGCAGTACTTC	CASSYLGERGYEQYF
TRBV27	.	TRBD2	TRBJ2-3	TGTGCCAGCAGTCCTACTAGCGGGAGCGCAGATACGCAGTATTTT	CASSPTSGSADTQYF